Detailed here is one T cell receptor (beta chain). The data belong to a study of T cells after yellow fever vaccination. Germline V gene lookup returns CDR1 LGHNT and CDR2 FRNRAP. V was clipped by 1 base and J by 0 bases, with 4 bases between them. There are 14 residues in the CDR3. A process of 5'RACE template switching, which added a universal primer site and UMIs, was used to make TCR cDNA. One entry per CDR3 protein results from TCRdb running MiXCR on the 5' RACE reads. This sample has 550,000 to 750,000 distinct CDR3 sequences, with approximately 13% found just once. The chain couples TRBV12-5 to TRBJ2-1; D is undetermined. Sample: PBMCs, taken on the day of the yellow fever booster vaccination. The clonotype comes from a man under 40 who received the YFV17D yellow fever vaccine. The CDR3 protein is CASGLAGSYNEQFF. In DNA, the CDR3 is TGTGCTAGTGGTTTGGCCGGCTCCTACAATGAGCAGTTCTTC.